Sequencing of this TCR beta chain was carried out in a study of identical twins (dated by TCRdb to 2016 to 2017). About the investigation overall: To test whether fetal clonotypes persist, the study used deep sequencing on TCR alpha and beta repertoires from monozygotic twins, unrelated adults of various ages, and cord blood. Replicate twin experiments were performed at different times using different library preparation protocols to rule out contamination. The study at large found these results: Out-of-frame TCR alpha sharing in monozygotic twins was systematically underestimated by recombination models, whereas sharing between unrelated individuals was in agreement with the recombination models. Invariant T cells such as MAIT and iNKT could partly confound zero-insertion analyses, though diverse VJ usage argued against this for most clonotypes. Compared with coincidental sharing between unrelated individuals, an excess of low generation-probability sequences was observed among out-of-frame TCR alpha sequences shared between twins. The excess sharing between twins in beta out-of-frame sequences was weaker because fewer shared sequences reduced the signal-to-noise ratio. Abundant cord blood beta clonotypes carried fewer insertions; young adult naive repertoires showed a weaker similar trend, while memory repertoires showed none. Because the same donors could not be followed over many years, conclusions were based on cross-sectional statistical analysis.

Receptors were amplified or captured by 5' RACE. The listed sequencing device is Illumina HiSeq 2000. Template switching introduced a universal primer binding site; the final cDNA contained a unique molecular identifier, enabling accurate counting of TCR cDNA molecules. First-strand cDNA for TCR alpha and beta chains was synthesized from specific primers in the conserved constant-segment region. To control for contamination, every cDNA library carried two barcodes: a SMART-Mk sample barcode plus Illumina barcodes. TruSeq adapter sequences and Illumina sample barcodes were added in two successive PCR steps. TCR alpha and beta cDNA libraries were sequenced on the Illumina HiSeq platform with custom primers. The authors' analysis ran thus. MiGEC was used to process raw reads and extract unique molecular identifiers, and MiXCR was used to find CDR3 positions. For each individual, recombination models were inferred using an EM algorithm with the repgenHMM and IGoR tools. The analysis of shared clonotypes was done with the tcR package in R, with sharing normalized by the product of cloneset sizes. To study raw recombination without the effects of thymic and clonal selection, out-of-frame nonproductive sequences were analyzed. TCRdb cleaned the public reads at Q25 with fastp, built clones with MiXCR and kept in-frame beta chains. Every CDR3 protein is listed once, alongside the most common genes and DNA of its rows. The V and J calls and clone size are TCRdb's, not the authors'. The sample contains 400,000 to 550,000 distinct CDR3 sequences, around 24% of them found a single time. 2.9% of the sample belongs to the ten largest clones.

Every donor in the study was a healthy Caucasian. Three pairs of female monozygotic twins, all aged roughly 18 to 29 years, made up the twin cohort. Positive isolation kits from Invitrogen were used to isolate CD4+ and CD8+ T cell populations. V and J are truncated by 3 bases and 9 bases respectively, leaving an intervening sequence of 15 bases. The CDR3, cysteine through phenylalanine, is 14 amino acids long. The CDR3 DNA has 42 bases and is translated from base 1. Sequences LGHDT (CDR1) and YNNKEL (CDR2) are obtained from the germline V gene (reference sequence). This clonotype turned up a few times. Its antigen remains undetermined. Base qualities are not provided; no much larger clone lies one nucleotide away. The sample was also linked to a second study, of T cells expressing NK-cell markers. That second publication adds: In sorted CD3+CD56+NKG2C+, CD3+CD56+NKG2C- and CD3+CD56-NKG2C+ T-cell subsets from several donors, TCR beta-chain repertoires were profiled. Seven of the eight sequenced donors were HCMV-seropositive and one was HCMV-seronegative. To restrict sorting to alphabetaTCR-expressing T cells, an anti-gammadeltaTCR antibody was added in several experiments. In several donors, the dominant CD3+CD56+NKG2C+ clonotypes were among the top 10 CD8+ clonotypes and accounted for about 1.0-8% of CD8+ T cells. Those dominant clonotypes were again the most abundant among CD3+CD56-NKG2C+ cells in several donors, at about 28.3-60.1%. Whether the expanded NKG2C-expressing T cell clones were specific for HCMV antigens was left unclear. Randomly selected healthy volunteers, three men and five women, were used as the eight sequenced donors. A commercial ELISA kit detecting HCMV-specific IgG in serum was used to determine HCMV serostatus. MIGEC handled demultiplexing of the reads and grouping by UMI, while MiTCR was used to assemble and quantify clonotypes. To exclude erroneous sequences, only TCR cDNA sequences supported by at least two reads were retained. The tcR package was used for downstream repertoire analysis, and clonotypes were matched between fractions using CDR3 nucleotide sequence together with V segment. Antigen specificity was annotated against VDJdb with VDJmatch, allowing one amino acid substitution in CDR3.

In this chain, TRBV3-1 is recombined with TRBJ2-1; TRBD2 is a weak D gene call, 6 bases matching. The receptor's source is a woman younger than 30 in good health. Specimen: CD4+ T cells sorted from blood. The CDR3 reads as follows: CASSQSGTSGEQFF. The bases are TGTGCCAGCAGCCAGTCCGGGACTTCCGGTGAGCAGTTCTTC.